What follows describes a single TCR beta chain. This entry belongs to a study of blood T cell repertoires in COVID-19. Overall study context: Sites in the United States, Italy and Spain provided acute and convalescent COVID-19 samples. From T cells, B-cell-depleted T cells, or PBMCs came the material, which was cDNA or gDNA.

Methods used by the authors: Researchers report that nucleated cell counts were estimated from reference gene primer amplification. TCRdb keeps only in-frame clones here, not all; method: immunoSEQ multiplex PCR. The DNA gave D and trimming, while V, J and clone size come from that table. The table records more than 150,000 clones, approximately 87% of them present only once. Sample: peripheral blood. The receptor was derived from a man aged 65 to 85 with active or convalescent COVID-19.

The CDR3 loop reads CASSPMGLVSDTQYF. In DNA form, the CDR3 reads TGTGCCAGCAGTCCCATGGGACTAGTGTCAGATACGCAGTATTTT. This chain connects TRBV27 to TRBJ2-3, with TRBD2 matching over 8 bases. V shed 5 bases and J 4 bases; nucleotides not matched to a gene: 8. The CDR3 covers 15 residues. Looked up from germline, CDR1 is MNHEY and CDR2 is SMNVEV (reference sequence).